The rows below give T cell receptor beta chains drawn from one sample of a study of blood T cells in healthy people across ages. Via MiXCR, TCRdb re-called the 5' RACE reads, giving one row per CDR3 protein. The profile shows fewer than 700,000 distinct CDR3 sequences, 45% to 55% of them singletons. The sample was blood. These receptors were taken from an elderly man in good health. The CDR3 runs from the conserved cysteine through the conserved F or W. The D gene is left open where the match is weak. Some rows have no size entry. The others give once, few or many, or a class for an expanded clone.

J gene,V gene,clone size,D gene,CDR3 DNA,CDR3 protein
TRBJ2-3,TRBV21-1,.,.,TGTGCCAGCAGCAACGCACAGGGGGAAGATACGCAGTATTTT,CASSNAQGEDTQYF
TRBJ2-7,TRBV6-6,many,.,TGTGCCAGCAATGAGGCTACCTACAATGAGCAGTACTTC,CASNEATYNEQYF
TRBJ2-1,TRBV27,.,.,TGTGCCAGCAGTTTTCGAATCGGTGAGCAGTTCTTC,CASSFRIGEQFF
TRBJ2-1,TRBV18,.,.,TGTGCCAGCTCACTCGGGACTGCGACATACAATGAGCAGTTCTTC,CASSLGTATYNEQFF
TRBJ1-2,TRBV20-1,.,.,TGCAGTGCTAGAGCCCCGGGGACGGCATACTATGGCTACACCTTC,CSARAPGTAYYGYTF
TRBJ2-5,TRBV10-3,.,TRBD2,TGTGCCATCCAGCCGGCGGGGGGGGAGACCCAGTACTTC,CAIQPAGGETQYF
TRBJ2-1,TRBV7-9,.,TRBD2,TGTGCCAGCAGCTACCTGCCTGGACTAGCGGGAGGAGGAAATGAGCAGTTCTTC,CASSYLPGLAGGGNEQFF
TRBJ2-5,TRBV5-1,few,TRBD1,TGCGCCAGCTTCGCCCCACTAACAGGGGTCCCCAAGGAGACCCAGTACTTC,CASFAPLTGVPKETQYF
TRBJ2-1,TRBV4-3,.,TRBD2,TGCGCCAGCAGCCAAGAGAGCGGGGGGGCGCAGGAGCAGTTCTTC,CASSQESGGAQEQFF
TRBJ2-5,TRBV7-2,.,.,TGTGCCAGCAGCCCAGTGGGGACCCAGTACTTC,CASSPVGTQYF
TRBJ2-4,TRBV12-3/TRBV12-4,few,.,TGTGCCAGCAGTTCTTACCCGGAAGGGGGCAAAAACATTCAGTACTTC,CASSSYPEGGKNIQYF
TRBJ2-7,TRBV29-1,few,TRBD1,TGCAGCGCTGCGGGACAGGGTGTGCAGGAGTACTTC,CSAAGQGVQEYF
TRBJ2-7,TRBV5-1,.,.,TGCGCCAGCAGCTTTCGGGAGTTGCGCTCCTACGAGCAGTACTTC,CASSFRELRSYEQYF
TRBJ1-4,TRBV15,.,.,TGTGCCACCAGCAGAGCCCTCACTGAAAAACTGTTTTTT,CATSRALTEKLFF
TRBJ1-2,TRBV20-1,.,.,TGCAGTGCTAGAGCCCCTTTTCAGGTCAAATATGGCTACACCTTC,CSARAPFQVKYGYTF
TRBJ2-2,TRBV6-1,many,.,TGTGCCAGCAGTGACGACAGGCCTCAGAACACCGGGGAGCTGTTTTTT,CASSDDRPQNTGELFF
TRBJ1-1,TRBV9,.,.,TGTGCCAGCAGCCCCCAGGTGGGGGCTATGAACACTGAAGCTTTCTTT,CASSPQVGAMNTEAFF
TRBJ1-2,TRBV28,.,.,TGTGCCAGCAGTGAACAGGCTCAGGACGGTAACTATGGCTACACCTTC,CASSEQAQDGNYGYTF
TRBJ2-1,TRBV20-1,few,.,TGCAGTGCTAGTGGGACCTCAGTAAATGAGCAGTTCTTC,CSASGTSVNEQFF
TRBJ2-1,TRBV7-9,.,.,TGTGCCAGCAGCTTAGGACCGGGACCCTCGCAAAATGGGCAGTTCTTC,CASSLGPGPSQNGQFF
TRBJ1-2,TRBV4-1,.,.,TGCGCCAGCAGCCAAAACCACCAGGCTAACTATGGCTACACCTTC,CASSQNHQANYGYTF
TRBJ2-3,TRBV6-1,.,.,TGTGCCAGCAGACCGGACGGTAGCACAGATACGCAGTATTTT,CASRPDGSTDTQYF
TRBJ2-2,TRBV10-3,.,TRBD1,TGTGCCATCAGGAAGGGACAGCAGAACACCGGGGAGCTGTTTTTT,CAIRKGQQNTGELFF
TRBJ2-5,TRBV20-1,.,TRBD2,TGCAGTGCTAGAGATGGGACTAGCGGGAGTTTAGAGACCCAGTACTTC,CSARDGTSGSLETQYF
TRBJ1-6,TRBV10-3,.,.,TGTGCCATCAGGCAGGGCCGGGAGTCACCCCTCCACTTT,CAIRQGRESPLHF
TRBJ2-3,TRBV20-1,.,TRBD2,TGCAGTGCTAGAGATAGGGAGGGTCTCCTCACAGATACGCAGTATTTT,CSARDREGLLTDTQYF
TRBJ1-2,TRBV20-1,.,.,TGCAGTGCCGCGGGACACTCTAACTATGGCTACACCTTC,CSAAGHSNYGYTF
TRBJ1-6,TRBV6-6,many,.,TGTGCCAGCAGTTACATGGAGGAGAGTTCACCCCTCCACTTT,CASSYMEESSPLHF
TRBJ2-7,TRBV4-3,few,TRBD1,TGCGCCAGCAGCGATTCACCGGGACAGGGGGCTGCCGAGCAGTACTTC,CASSDSPGQGAAEQYF
TRBJ2-3,TRBV7-2,.,TRBD2,TGTGCCAGCAGACCGGGGACTAGCGGGGGACGGGATACGCAGTATTTT,CASRPGTSGGRDTQYF
TRBJ2-7,TRBV9,.,.,TGTGCCAGCAGCGTATCTGTCGCCCCCGGGGGCGAGCAGTACTTC,CASSVSVAPGGEQYF
TRBJ2-6,TRBV29-1,.,.,TGCAGCGTTGAGGGAGGTGGGAGCTCTGGGGCCAACGTCCTGACTTTC,CSVEGGGSSGANVLTF
TRBJ2-7,TRBV6-5,few,.,TGTGCCAGCAGTTACGGACGAGAGGAGTACTTC,CASSYGREEYF
TRBJ2-5,TRBV18,.,TRBD1,TGCGCCAGCAGCAGGACAGGGCCTCAAGAGACCCAGTACTTC,CASSRTGPQETQYF
TRBJ1-5,TRBV10-3,once,TRBD1,TGTGCCATCAGGCCAACAGGGGGACTAGATCAGCCCCAGCATTTT,CAIRPTGGLDQPQHF
TRBJ2-5,TRBV3-1,.,TRBD2,TGTGCCAGCAGCCAGGGACTAGCGGGGGGCCAAGAGACCCAGTACTTC,CASSQGLAGGQETQYF
TRBJ2-5,TRBV4-2,once,TRBD2,TGTGCCAGCAGCCTCCGACTAGCGGGAGCTCGGGAGACCCAGTACTTC,CASSLRLAGARETQYF
TRBJ2-6,TRBV3-1,.,.,TGTGCCAGCAGCCAAGACAGCGCTACCTCTGGGGCCAACGTCCTGACTTTC,CASSQDSATSGANVLTF
TRBJ2-3,TRBV9,few,.,TGTGCCAGCAGCGTAGGTTGGGGCACAGATACGCAGTATTTT,CASSVGWGTDTQYF
TRBJ2-1,TRBV20-1,.,TRBD2,TGCAGTGCTAGCGGGGGGGCCGCCTACAATGAGCAGTTCTTC,CSASGGAAYNEQFF
TRBJ2-1,TRBV9,once,TRBD2,TGTGCCAGCAGCGGGTCGGGGACTAGCGGCTACAATGGGCAGTTCTTC,CASSGSGTSGYNGQFF